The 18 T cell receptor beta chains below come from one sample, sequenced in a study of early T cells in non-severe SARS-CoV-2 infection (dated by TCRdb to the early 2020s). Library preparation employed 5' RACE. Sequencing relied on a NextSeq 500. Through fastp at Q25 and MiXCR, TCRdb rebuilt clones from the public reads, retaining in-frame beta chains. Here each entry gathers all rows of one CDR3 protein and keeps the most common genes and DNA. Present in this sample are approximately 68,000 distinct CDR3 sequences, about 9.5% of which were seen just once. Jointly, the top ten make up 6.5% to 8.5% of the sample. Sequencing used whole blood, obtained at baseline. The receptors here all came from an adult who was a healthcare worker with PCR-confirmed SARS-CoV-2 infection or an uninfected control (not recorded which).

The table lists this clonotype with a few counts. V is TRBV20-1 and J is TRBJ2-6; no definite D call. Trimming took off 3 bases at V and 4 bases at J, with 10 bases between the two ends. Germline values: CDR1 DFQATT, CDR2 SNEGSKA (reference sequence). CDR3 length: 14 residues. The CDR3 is CSARAKPGANVLTF. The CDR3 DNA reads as TGCAGTGCTAGGGCCAAACCCGGGGCCAACGTCCTGACTTTC.

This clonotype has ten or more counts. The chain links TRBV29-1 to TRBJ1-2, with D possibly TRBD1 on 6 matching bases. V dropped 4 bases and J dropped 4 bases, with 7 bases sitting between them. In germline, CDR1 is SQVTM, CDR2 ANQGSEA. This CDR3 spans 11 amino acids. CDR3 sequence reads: CSVGTVYGYTF. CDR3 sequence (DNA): TGCAGCGTTGGGACAGTCTATGGCTACACCTTC.

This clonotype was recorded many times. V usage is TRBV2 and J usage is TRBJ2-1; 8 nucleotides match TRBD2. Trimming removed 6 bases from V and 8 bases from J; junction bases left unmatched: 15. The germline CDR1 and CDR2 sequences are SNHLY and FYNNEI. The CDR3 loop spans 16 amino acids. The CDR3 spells CASRISASGGRYEQFF. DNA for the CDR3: TGTGCCAGCAGAATAAGTGCCAGCGGGGGCCGTTATGAGCAGTTCTTC.

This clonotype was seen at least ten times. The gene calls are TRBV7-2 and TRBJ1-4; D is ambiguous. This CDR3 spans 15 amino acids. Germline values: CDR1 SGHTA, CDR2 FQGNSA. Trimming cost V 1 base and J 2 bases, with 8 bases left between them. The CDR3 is CASSLGRATNEKLFF. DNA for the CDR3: TGTGCCAGCAGCTTAGGAAGGGCCACTAATGAAAAACTGTTTTTT.

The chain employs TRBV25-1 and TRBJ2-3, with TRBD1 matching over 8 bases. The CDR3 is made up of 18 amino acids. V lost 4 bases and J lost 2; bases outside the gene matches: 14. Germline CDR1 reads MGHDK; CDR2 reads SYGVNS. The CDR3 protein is CASSGRGRAGLITDTQYF. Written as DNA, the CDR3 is TGTGCCAGCAGTGGCAGGGGGCGGGCGGGACTGATCACAGATACGCAGTATTTT.

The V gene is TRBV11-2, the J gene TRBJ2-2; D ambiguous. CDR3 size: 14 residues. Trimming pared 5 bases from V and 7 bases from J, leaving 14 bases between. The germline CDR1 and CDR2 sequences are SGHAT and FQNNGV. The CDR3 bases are TGTGCCAGCAGCCCGCTTAATGGAAACGGGGAGCTGTTTTTT. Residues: CASSPLNGNGELFF.

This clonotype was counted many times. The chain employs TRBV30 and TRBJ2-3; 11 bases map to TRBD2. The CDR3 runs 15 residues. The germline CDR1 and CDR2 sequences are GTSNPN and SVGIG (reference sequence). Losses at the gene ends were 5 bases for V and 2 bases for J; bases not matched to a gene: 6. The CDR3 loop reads CAWSIAGGLTDTQYF. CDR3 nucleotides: TGTGCCTGGTCGATAGCGGGGGGGCTCACAGATACGCAGTATTTT.

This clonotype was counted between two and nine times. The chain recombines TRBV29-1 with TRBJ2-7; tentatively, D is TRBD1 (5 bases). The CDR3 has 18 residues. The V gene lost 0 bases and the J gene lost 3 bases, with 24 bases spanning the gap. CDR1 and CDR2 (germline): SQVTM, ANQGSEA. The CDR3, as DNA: TGCAGCGTTGAAGATGGGGCGGAAGGCAGCCTTCCCCTCTACGAGCAGTACTTC. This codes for CSVEDGAEGSLPLYEQYF.

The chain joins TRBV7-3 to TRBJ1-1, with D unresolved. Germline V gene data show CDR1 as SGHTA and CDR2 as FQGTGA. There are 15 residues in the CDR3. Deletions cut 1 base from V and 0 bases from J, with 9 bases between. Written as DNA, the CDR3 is TGTGCCAGCAGCTTAAGTGGCAGTCTGAACACTGAAGCTTTCTTT. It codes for CASSLSGSLNTEAFF.

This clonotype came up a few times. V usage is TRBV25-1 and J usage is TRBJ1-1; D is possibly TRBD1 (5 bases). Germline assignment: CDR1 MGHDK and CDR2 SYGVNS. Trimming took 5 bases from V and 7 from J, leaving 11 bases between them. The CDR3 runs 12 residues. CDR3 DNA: TGTGCCAGCAGTCGAGGGACGGGTGAAGCTTTCTTT. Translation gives CASSRGTGEAFF.

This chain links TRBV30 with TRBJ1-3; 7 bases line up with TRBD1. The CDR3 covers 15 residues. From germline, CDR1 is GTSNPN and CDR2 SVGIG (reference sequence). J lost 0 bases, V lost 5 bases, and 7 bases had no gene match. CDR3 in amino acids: CAWETGTYSGNTIYF. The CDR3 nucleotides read TGTGCCTGGGAGACAGGGACTTACTCTGGAAACACCATATATTTT.

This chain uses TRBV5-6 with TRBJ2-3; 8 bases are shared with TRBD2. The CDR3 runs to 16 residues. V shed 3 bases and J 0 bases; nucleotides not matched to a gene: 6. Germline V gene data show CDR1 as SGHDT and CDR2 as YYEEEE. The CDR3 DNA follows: TGTGCCAGCAGCTACGGGGGGGAGACTAGCACAGATACGCAGTATTTT. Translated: CASSYGGETSTDTQYF. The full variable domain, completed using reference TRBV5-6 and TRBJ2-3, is DAGVTQSPTHLIKTRGQQVTLRCSPKSGHDTVSWYQQALGQGPQFIFQYYEEEERQRGNFPDRFSGHQFPNYSSELNVNALLLGDSALYLCASSYGGETSTDTQYFGPGTRLTVL.

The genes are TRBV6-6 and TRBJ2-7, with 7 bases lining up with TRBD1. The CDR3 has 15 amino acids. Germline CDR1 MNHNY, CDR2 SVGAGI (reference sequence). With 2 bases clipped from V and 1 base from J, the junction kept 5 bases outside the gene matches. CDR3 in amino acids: CASSYARDSSYEQYF. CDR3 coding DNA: TGTGCCAGCAGTTACGCCCGGGACAGTTCCTACGAGCAGTACTTC.

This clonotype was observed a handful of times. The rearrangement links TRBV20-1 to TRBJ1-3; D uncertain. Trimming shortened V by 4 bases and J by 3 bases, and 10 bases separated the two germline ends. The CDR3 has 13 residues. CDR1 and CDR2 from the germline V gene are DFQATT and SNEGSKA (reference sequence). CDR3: CSAIHTFGNTIYF. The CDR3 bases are TGCAGTGCTATTCATACGTTTGGAAACACCATATATTTT.

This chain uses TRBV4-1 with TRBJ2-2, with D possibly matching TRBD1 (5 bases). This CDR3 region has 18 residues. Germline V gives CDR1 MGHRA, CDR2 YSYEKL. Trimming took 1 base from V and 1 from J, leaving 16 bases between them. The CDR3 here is CASSQVGRALQNTGELFF. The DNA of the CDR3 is TGCGCCAGCAGCCAAGTAGGCAGGGCACTTCAGAACACCGGGGAGCTGTTTTTT.

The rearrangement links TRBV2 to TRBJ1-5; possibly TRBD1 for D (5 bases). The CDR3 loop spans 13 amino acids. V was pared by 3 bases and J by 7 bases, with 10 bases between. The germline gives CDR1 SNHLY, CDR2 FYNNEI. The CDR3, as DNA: TGTGCCAGCAGTGAGGAAGGGACCCAGCCCCAGCATTTT. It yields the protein CASSEEGTQPQHF. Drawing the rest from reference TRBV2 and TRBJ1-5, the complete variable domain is EPEVTQTPSHQVTQMGQEVILRCVPISNHLYFYWYRQILGQKVEFLVSFYNNEISEKSEIFDDQFSVERPDGSNFTLKIRSTKLEDSAMYFCASSEEGTQPQHFGDGTRLSIL.

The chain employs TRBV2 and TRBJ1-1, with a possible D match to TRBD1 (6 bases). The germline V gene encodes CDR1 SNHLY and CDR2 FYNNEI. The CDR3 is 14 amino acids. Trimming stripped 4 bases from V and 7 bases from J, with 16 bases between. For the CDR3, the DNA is TGTGCCAGCAGTGCTCAGGGGACTGGATATGAAGCTTTCTTT. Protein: CASSAQGTGYEAFF.

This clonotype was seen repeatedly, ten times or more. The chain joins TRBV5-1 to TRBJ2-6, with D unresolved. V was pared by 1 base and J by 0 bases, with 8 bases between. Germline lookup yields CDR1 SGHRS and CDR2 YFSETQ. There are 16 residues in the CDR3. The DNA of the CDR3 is TGCGCCAGCAGCTTGCTGCTAGGCTCTGGGGCCAACGTCCTGACTTTC. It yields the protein CASSLLLGSGANVLTF.